This T cell receptor beta chain stems from a study of T-cell memory formation after mild COVID-19. Study observations and caveats: Researchers report contracting CD4+ clones mostly in CM and EM, with CD8+ clones in EMRA. Prior to infection, memory already included some responding clones, suggesting cross-reactive memory joined.

In this sample, this clonotype turned up a few times. What it binds is not known. TCRdb re-called the 5' RACE reads with MiXCR, one entry per CDR3 protein. The sample contains around 250,000 distinct CDR3 sequences, 7.5% to 10% of which appear only once. The sequenced material came from PBMCs or a T cell subset sorted from them (not recorded which). The clonotype originates from a man younger than 35 who had mild COVID-19 (a few samples of this study predate the infection). Cell type and time point are not known.

DNA for the CDR3: TGTGCCAGCAGCTCCGAACCGGGACTCTCCACCGGGGAGCTGTTTTTT. Residues: CASSSEPGLSTGELFF. This rearrangement joins TRBV9 to TRBJ2-2, with a tentative D call TRBD2 (6 bases). This CDR3 is built from 16 residues. Looked up from germline, CDR1 is SGDLS and CDR2 is YYNGEE. V lost 4 bases and J 4 bases, leaving 17 bases between the germline ends.